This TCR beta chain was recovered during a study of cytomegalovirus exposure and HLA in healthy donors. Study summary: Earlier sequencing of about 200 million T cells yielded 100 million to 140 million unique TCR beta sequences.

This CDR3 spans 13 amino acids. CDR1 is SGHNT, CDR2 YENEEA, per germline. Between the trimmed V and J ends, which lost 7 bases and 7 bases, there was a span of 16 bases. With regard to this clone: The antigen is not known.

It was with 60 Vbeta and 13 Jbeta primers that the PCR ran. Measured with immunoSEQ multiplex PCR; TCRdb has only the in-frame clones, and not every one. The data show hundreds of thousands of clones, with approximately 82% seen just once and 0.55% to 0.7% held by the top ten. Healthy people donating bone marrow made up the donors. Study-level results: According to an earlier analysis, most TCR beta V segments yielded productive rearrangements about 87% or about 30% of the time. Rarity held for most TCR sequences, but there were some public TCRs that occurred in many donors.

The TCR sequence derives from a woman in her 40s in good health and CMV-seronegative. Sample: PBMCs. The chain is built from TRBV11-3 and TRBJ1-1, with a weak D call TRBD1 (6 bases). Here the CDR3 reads CASISRRGGEAFF. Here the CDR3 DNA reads TGTGCCAGCATCTCTAGGAGGGGGGGTGAAGCTTTCTTT. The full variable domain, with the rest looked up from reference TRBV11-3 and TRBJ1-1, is EAGVVQSPRYKIIEKKQPVAFWCNPISGHNTLYWYLQNLGQGPELLIRYENEEAVDDSQLPKDRFSAERLKGVDSTLKIQPAELGDSAVYLCASISRRGGEAFFGQGTRLTVV.